These 24 T cell receptor beta chains came from one sample sequenced in a study of OX40 agonist ivuxolimab in advanced cancers. Here immunoSEQ multiplex PCR was the method, and the copy in TCRdb shows in-frame clones only, minus some. The data contain roughly 81,000 clones, approximately 85% of them singletons. Sequenced here: CD4+ or CD8+ T cells sorted from blood, sampled in a trial of the OX40 agonist ivuxolimab. These receptors were collected from an adult with an advanced solid tumor such as melanoma, head and neck, liver or kidney cancer.

The chain is built from TRBV2 and TRBJ2-5; 9 bases map to TRBD2. The J call could be wrong; TRBJ2-7 is a better fit for the DNA end. The CDR3 is 15 residues long. CDR1 and CDR2 from the germline V gene are SNHLY and FYNNEI. DNA of the CDR3: TGTGCCAGCACCCTTAGGGGACTAGCCACCTACGAGCAGTACTTC. It is translated as CASTLRGLATYEQYF.

The CDR3 coding sequence is TGTGCCAGTACCTCCGGGACAGGGACCTACGAGCAGTACTTC. Its translation is CASTSGTGTYEQYF. V is TRBV6-1 and J is TRBJ2-7, with 9 bases matching TRBD1. The CDR3 is 14 residues long. J lost 2 bases, V lost 9 bases, and 8 bases had no gene match. CDR1 and CDR2 from the germline V gene are MNHNS and SASEGT.

V usage is TRBV27 and J usage is TRBJ2-1; D might be TRBD2 (5 bases). V was pared by 3 bases and J by 10 bases, with 10 bases between. The CDR3 spans 12 residues. Germline V gene data show CDR1 as MNHEY and CDR2 as SMNVEV (reference sequence). The CDR3 loop is CASSLIRGEQFF. The CDR3 coding sequence is TGTGCCAGCAGTTTGATCCGGGGAGAGCAGTTCTTC.

The chain recombines TRBV11-2 with TRBJ1-2; 9 bases map to TRBD1. Germline CDR1 reads SGHAT; CDR2 reads FQNNGV. The CDR3 sequence is 16 residues long. V lost 5 bases and J lost 6; bases outside the gene matches: 13. The DNA for the CDR3 is TGTGCCAGCAGCCTTATACCGGGACAGGGTGACGATGGCTACACCTTC. Translating it yields CASSLIPGQGDDGYTF.

V and J are TRBV6-5 and TRBJ2-1; 7 bases agree with TRBD1. V trimming: 0 bases; J trimming: 6 bases; junction bases outside the gene matches: 8. Germline CDR1 MNHEY, CDR2 SVGAGI. This CDR3 comprises 16 residues. Here the CDR3 reads CASSYSRSGGVNEQFF. The DNA for the CDR3 is TGTGCCAGCAGTTACTCACGTTCAGGGGGTGTCAATGAGCAGTTCTTC.

V usage is TRBV7-3 and J usage is TRBJ2-2; D gene unclear. Germline V gene lookup returns CDR1 SGHTA and CDR2 FQGTGA. The CDR3 spans 14 residues. The V end was cut by 7 bases, the J end by 5 bases, with 14 bases between. The CDR3 sequence is CASIWGGGTGELFF. The CDR3 DNA is TGTGCCAGCATCTGGGGTGGTGGGACCGGGGAGCTGTTTTTT.

The chain carries TRBV7-2 and TRBJ2-2, with 10 bases aligning to TRBD2. This CDR3 is built from 15 residues. V trimming: 8 bases; J trimming: 4 bases; junction bases outside the gene matches: 7. CDR1 and CDR2 (germline): SGHTA, FQGNSA. CDR3 nucleotides: TGTGCCAGCTCCCTAGCGGGAGTTATCACCGGGGAGCTGTTTTTT. It encodes CASSLAGVITGELFF.

This chain uses TRBV19 with TRBJ2-7; TRBD1 agrees at 12 bases. Germline CDR1 reads LNHDA; CDR2 reads SQIVND (reference sequence). V dropped 5 bases and J dropped 3; count of bases not matched to a gene: 8. CDR3 length equals 16 residues. The CDR3 sequence: CASSLGQGASGYEQYF. CDR3 DNA: TGTGCCAGTAGTTTGGGACAGGGGGCTTCCGGCTACGAGCAGTACTTC.

The chain combines TRBV7-8 with TRBJ2-1; 16 bases are a match to TRBD2. The CDR3 length is 18 residues. Germline V gene sequence: CDR1 SGHVS, CDR2 FQNEAQ. The V and J ends lost 5 bases and 8 bases, in that order; junction bases with no gene match: 12. The CDR3 reads CASSTGLAGGPVFYEQFF. The CDR3 nucleotides are TGTGCCAGCAGCACGGGACTAGCGGGAGGGCCAGTTTTTTATGAGCAGTTCTTC. The full variable domain, rest sourced from reference TRBV7-8 and TRBJ2-1, is GAGVSQSPRYKVAKRGQDVALRCDPISGHVSLFWYQQALGQGPEFLTYFQNEAQLDKSGLPSDRFFAERPEGSVSTLKIQRTQQEDSAVYLCASSTGLAGGPVFYEQFFGPGTRLTVL.

The V call is TRBV10-3, the J call TRBJ2-5; 7 bases are shared with TRBD1. Germline loops: CDR1 ENHRY, CDR2 SYGVKD. After removal of 4 bases from V and 5 bases from J, the junction contained 13 bases not matched to a gene. The CDR3 runs to 16 residues. CDR3 loop: CAISGRQGRPGETQYF. DNA for the CDR3: TGTGCCATCAGTGGCCGACAGGGTCGGCCCGGGGAGACCCAGTACTTC.

The chain joins TRBV18 to TRBJ2-3; 8 nucleotides align to TRBD1. After removal of 1 base from V and 1 base from J, the junction contained 4 bases not matched to a gene. Germline CDR1 KGHSH, CDR2 LQKENI. The length of the CDR3 is 16 residues. The CDR3 DNA is TGTGCCAGCTCACCACAGGTGACAGGGGGCACAGATACGCAGTATTTT. This codes for CASSPQVTGGTDTQYF.

The rearrangement uses TRBV2 and TRBJ2-1; D might be TRBD2 (5 bases). This CDR3 contains 17 residues. V shed 1 base and J shed 3 bases, with 16 bases lying between them. The germline CDR1 and CDR2 sequences are SNHLY and FYNNEI. The CDR3 loop is CASSEVTRPGSYNEQFF. Written as DNA, the CDR3 is TGTGCCAGCAGTGAAGTGACACGCCCGGGGAGCTACAATGAGCAGTTCTTC.

The gene calls are TRBV6-1 and TRBJ2-1; TRBD2 matches at 7 bases. CDR3 length: 13 residues. Germline assignment: CDR1 MNHNS and CDR2 SASEGT. V was pared by 6 bases and J by 8 bases, with 7 bases of the junction left unmatched. The CDR3 is CASSKGRGDEQFF. Written as DNA, the CDR3 is TGTGCCAGCAGCAAGGGGAGGGGTGATGAGCAGTTCTTC.

The chain is built from TRBV2 and TRBJ2-7, with D possibly being TRBD2 (5 bases). The V gene's germline CDR1 is SNHLY and CDR2 FYNNEI. V was shortened by 2 bases and J by 0 bases, with 11 bases between the two germline ends. CDR3 length: 15 amino acids. CDR3: CASSEHGKSSYEQYF. CDR3 in DNA: TGTGCCAGCAGTGAACACGGGAAGAGCTCCTACGAGCAGTACTTC.

V is TRBV30 and J is TRBJ1-2, with a weak D call TRBD1 (5 bases). Germline V gene sequence: CDR1 GTSNPN, CDR2 SVGIG (reference sequence). This CDR3 has 13 amino acids. V lost 1 base and J 12 bases, leaving 18 bases between the germline ends. DNA for the CDR3: TGTGCCTGGAGTGGGGCGGTAACCCCGGGGGACACCTTC. Translating gives CAWSGAVTPGDTF.

The chain uses TRBV7-2 and TRBJ2-7, with a tentative D call TRBD1 (5 bases). V was clipped by 5 bases and J by 6 bases, with 14 bases between them. The CDR3 length is 13 residues. The germline V gene has CDR1 SGHTA and CDR2 FQGNSA. In DNA form, the CDR3 reads TGTGCCAGCAGCATCAGGGAAAGATCCGAGCAGTACTTC. The encoded protein is CASSIRERSEQYF.

The rearrangement uses TRBV7-9 and TRBJ2-3, with 7 bases aligning to TRBD1. V was pared by 5 bases and J by 0 bases, with 5 bases of the junction left unmatched. This CDR3 is built from 15 residues. The germline V gene has CDR1 SEHNR and CDR2 FQNEAQ (reference sequence). The CDR3 loop reads CASSAGTASTDTQYF. Written as DNA, the CDR3 is TGTGCCAGCAGCGCCGGGACAGCTAGCACAGATACGCAGTATTTT.

The chain recombines TRBV6-5 with TRBJ2-2, with D tentatively TRBD1 (5 bases). V lost 3 bases and J lost 6, with 14 bases in between. Germline V gene data show CDR1 as MNHEY and CDR2 as SVGAGI. The CDR3 covers 15 residues. The DNA for the CDR3 is TGTGCCAGCAGTTATGGCAGGGCCTCGGCCGGGGAGCTGTTTTTT. Protein: CASSYGRASAGELFF.

The chain is built from TRBV5-1 and TRBJ2-5; maybe TRBD2 (5 bases). The germline gives CDR1 SGHRS, CDR2 YFSETQ. V was clipped by 0 bases and J by 5 bases, with 14 bases between them. The CDR3 is 15 residues long. The CDR3 sequence: CASSLGSGMVETQYF. CDR3 nucleotide sequence: TGCGCCAGCAGCTTGGGGTCGGGAATGGTGGAGACCCAGTACTTC.

This chain uses TRBV29-1 with TRBJ1-2, with D unresolved. CDR3 size: 12 residues. CDR1 SQVTM and CDR2 ANQGSEA come from the germline V gene. The V end lost 7 bases, the J end lost 4 bases, and 13 bases lay between the germline ends. CDR3 sequence: CSGSDVFYGYTF. DNA of the CDR3: TGCAGCGGATCGGACGTCTTCTATGGCTACACCTTC.

By frequency in the sample, this clone is medium-sized (0.01 to 0.1%). The chain carries TRBV29-1 and TRBJ2-1; D call uncertain. The CDR3 spans 12 residues. V gave up 3 bases and J gave up 6 bases, with 9 bases separating them. Germline V lookup: CDR1 SQVTM, CDR2 ANQGSEA. The CDR3 sequence is CSVDFSANEQFF. CDR3 in DNA: TGCAGCGTTGACTTTTCAGCCAATGAGCAGTTCTTC.

This chain joins TRBV14 and TRBJ1-2; no firm D call. The germline CDR1 and CDR2 sequences are SGHDN and FVKESK. This CDR3 region has 17 residues. Trimming pared 1 base from V and 2 bases from J, leaving 17 bases between. In DNA form, the CDR3 reads TGTGCCAGCAGCCAAGTCTTCGGGCAGCATCTGAACTATGGCTACACCTTC. Protein: CASSQVFGQHLNYGYTF.

The chain combines TRBV5-6 with TRBJ2-7, with TRBD1 matching 8 bases. J gave up 2 bases and V 5 bases, and 12 bases lay outside the gene matches. Germline V gene sequence: CDR1 SGHDT, CDR2 YYEEEE. This CDR3 is built from 16 residues. The CDR3: CASRGTGTGFPYEQYF. The CDR3 DNA is TGTGCCAGCAGGGGTACCGGGACAGGTTTTCCCTACGAGCAGTACTTC.

V is TRBV4-3 and J is TRBJ2-7; 9 bases agree with TRBD1. This CDR3 spans 17 amino acids. Germline assignment: CDR1 LGHNA and CDR2 YSLEER. The junction had 8 bases not matched to a gene; V was cut back by 2 bases and J by 0 bases. The CDR3 region is CASSQRMPGQGSYEQYF. The CDR3 coding sequence is TGCGCCAGCAGCCAACGAATGCCGGGACAGGGCTCCTACGAGCAGTACTTC.